Shown below are 17 T cell receptor beta chains from a single sample sequenced in a study of regulatory T cells in long-lasting Graves disease (dated by TCRdb to 2020 to 2023). In the paper's terms, the time point label means: persistent/refractory GD, antithyroid drugs over 5 years with positive TRAb. RNA was extracted from PBMCs in TRIzol for both TCR sequencing and RNA sequencing. Preparation of the library involved multiplex PCR. The sequencer listed for this sample is Illumina HiSeq 4000. To build TCR beta libraries, CDR3 regions were amplified by Arm-PCR using iRepertoire HTBI primers. TCRdb itself trimmed the public reads at Q25 with fastp, ran MiXCR and retained productive beta chains. Here each entry gathers all rows of one CDR3 protein and keeps the most common genes and DNA. A total of roughly 500,000 distinct CDR3 sequences appear in this sample, about 20% of them only once. In total, the top ten clones hold about an eighth of the sample.

The starting material was peripheral blood mononuclear cells (PBMCs), obtained when the disease was refractory, from a patient treated with antithyroid drugs. These receptors originate from a female donor with Graves disease.

The chain is built from TRBV25-1 and TRBJ2-7, with TRBD1 identical over 7 bases. Germline CDR1 reads MGHDK; CDR2 reads SYGVNS. This CDR3 comprises 14 residues. V shed 0 bases and J 2 bases; nucleotides not matched to a gene: 1. The CDR3 DNA reads as TGTGCCAGCAGTGAATATCAGGGGGCCTACGAGCAGTACTTC. The encoded protein is CASSEYQGAYEQYF.

This clonotype was seen at least ten times. The CDR3 coding sequence is TGTGCCAGCAGCTTTAGGGACAGGTCGAACACCGGGGAGCTGTTTTTT. Protein sequence: CASSFRDRSNTGELFF. The chain employs TRBV28 and TRBJ2-2, with 8 bases aligning to TRBD1. The CDR3 totals 16 residues. The germline V gene has CDR1 MDHEN and CDR2 SYDVKM. V shed 6 bases, J shed 0 bases, and the junction held 6 bases outside the gene matches.

This clonotype was picked up many times. V usage is TRBV11-2 and J usage is TRBJ2-5; the D is unclear. From germline, CDR1 is SGHAT and CDR2 FQNNGV. V was clipped by 0 bases and J by 5 bases, with 16 bases between them. The CDR3 sequence is 16 residues long. The CDR3 coding sequence is TGTGCCAGCAGCTTAGAGGCGTCCGATCCGTGGGAGACCCAGTACTTC. It specifies CASSLEASDPWETQYF.

This chain uses TRBV30 with TRBJ2-3; D is ambiguous. The CDR3 runs to 14 residues. V was clipped by 4 bases and J by 3 bases, with 14 bases between them. From germline, CDR1 is GTSNPN and CDR2 SVGIG (reference sequence). The DNA of the CDR3 is TGTGCCTGGAAGGGCAGCGCCGGAACAGATACGCAGTATTTT. Translation gives CAWKGSAGTDTQYF.

The CDR3 DNA reads TGTGCCAGTAGTACGACAGGGGGCTGGAATGAAAAACTGTTTTTT. This gives the protein CASSTTGGWNEKLFF. The chain joins TRBV19 to TRBJ1-4; 10 positions agree with TRBD1. The CDR3 runs 15 residues. With V trimmed by 4 bases and J by 5 bases, 4 bases remained unmatched. CDR1 and CDR2 (germline): LNHDA, SQIVND (reference sequence). The full variable domain, completed using reference TRBV19 and TRBJ1-4, is DGGITQSPKYLFRKEGQNVTLSCEQNLNHDAMYWYRQDPGQGLRLIYYSQIVNDFQKGDIAEGYSVSREKKESFPLTVTSAQKNPTAFYLCASSTTGGWNEKLFFGSGTQLSVL.

This clonotype was counted ten times or more. The chain employs TRBV28 and TRBJ2-7, with D uncertain. The CDR3 covers 14 residues. Germline loops: CDR1 MDHEN, CDR2 SYDVKM. Trimming removed 2 bases from V and 2 bases from J, with 10 bases in between. The CDR3 DNA follows: TGTGCCAGCAGTTTACGACAAGTTACCTACGAGCAGTACTTC. Its translation: CASSLRQVTYEQYF.

As concerns this clonotype: At one boundary the junction diverges from the germline segment, which might be a read error. The V and J genes are TRBV12-3 or TRBV12-4 and TRBJ2-1, with D possibly matching TRBD2 (5 bases). This CDR3 has 14 residues. CDR3 in amino acids: CASSQDEGYNEQLF. CDR3 nucleotide sequence: TGTGCCAGCAGCCAAGATGAGGGCTACAATGAGCAGCTCTTC.

This clonotype showed up many times. The CDR3 bases are TGTGCCAGCAGTTTGCATAGTGCAGGGGAGGTGAACACTGAAGCTTTCTTT. Protein sequence: CASSLHSAGEVNTEAFF. The rearrangement uses TRBV12-3 or TRBV12-4 and TRBJ1-1; D perhaps matches TRBD1 (6 bases). This CDR3 region has 17 residues. Trimming pared 3 bases from V and 0 bases from J, leaving 17 bases between.

In this sample, this clonotype turned up many times. The V and J genes are TRBV6-5 and TRBJ1-1; 9 positions agree with TRBD1. The CDR3 contains 15 residues. V gave up 4 bases and J gave up 5 bases; unmatched junction bases: 8. Germline loops: CDR1 MNHEY, CDR2 SVGAGI. The CDR3 region is CASSLGQGTGTEAFF. The CDR3 bases are TGTGCCAGCAGTTTGGGACAGGGCACGGGGACTGAAGCTTTCTTT.

This clonotype was seen repeatedly, ten times or more. This sequence joins TRBV2 and TRBJ2-1; possibly TRBD2 for D (6 bases). CDR3 length: 16 amino acids. The germline V gene has CDR1 SNHLY and CDR2 FYNNEI. V was cut by 4 bases and J by 2 bases, with 15 bases left in between. For the CDR3, the DNA is TGTGCCAGCAGTGCGCAAGGGACTGCAGCCTACAATGAGCAGTTCTTC. Translated, it gives CASSAQGTAAYNEQFF.

This clonotype was found many times. This chain uses TRBV11-2 with TRBJ1-2; tentative D call: TRBD1 (5 bases). CDR3 length equals 12 residues. CDR1 is SGHAT and CDR2 is FQNNGV in the germline V gene. The ends were cut back, 5 bases at V and 14 bases at J, with 18 bases in the middle. For the CDR3, the DNA is TGTGCCAGCAGCAAAATCGACAGACGTACAACCTTC. Amino acid sequence: CASSKIDRRTTF.

This clonotype was counted ten times or more. The chain couples TRBV28 to TRBJ1-2; no reliable D call. The germline CDR1 and CDR2 sequences are MDHEN and SYDVKM. This CDR3 contains 13 residues. V was cut by 4 bases and J by 8 bases, with 14 bases left in between. The CDR3 DNA follows: TGTGCCAGCAGTTCGGACCCAGGTCGAGGCTACACCTTC. Translation gives CASSSDPGRGYTF.

This clonotype appeared a few times. The chain combines TRBV19 with TRBJ1-1; D is undetermined. The CDR3 runs to 15 residues. Germline CDR1 LNHDA, CDR2 SQIVND (reference sequence). V was cut by 3 bases and J by 1 base, with 12 bases left in between. For the CDR3, the DNA is TGTGCCAGTAGTATTTCGGGAATAGGGAACACTGAAGCTTTCTTT. Amino acids: CASSISGIGNTEAFF. Using reference TRBV19 and TRBJ1-1 for the parts outside the CDR3, the full variable domain is DGGITQSPKYLFRKEGQNVTLSCEQNLNHDAMYWYRQDPGQGLRLIYYSQIVNDFQKGDIAEGYSVSREKKESFPLTVTSAQKNPTAFYLCASSISGIGNTEAFFGQGTRLTVV.

This clonotype was detected only a few times. V usage is TRBV30 and J usage is TRBJ1-1; possible D gene TRBD1, 6 bases. The CDR3 is 13 amino acids. V was cut by 2 bases and J by 4 bases, with 11 bases left in between. Germline V CDR1 and CDR2: GTSNPN, SVGIG (reference sequence). The CDR3 region is CAWSLQGLTEAFF. For the CDR3, the DNA is TGTGCCTGGAGTTTACAGGGACTCACTGAAGCTTTCTTT.

The CDR3 is CASSSPRTGAGNTIYF. DNA of the CDR3: TGTGCCAGCAGTTCCCCTCGGACGGGAGCTGGAAACACCATATATTTT. The chain uses TRBV6-5 and TRBJ1-3; no definite D call. Germline V gives CDR1 MNHEY, CDR2 SVGAGI. This CDR3 spans 16 amino acids. Trimming removed 4 bases from V and 2 bases from J, with 15 bases in between.

This clonotype appeared many times. J is TRBJ2-5 and V is TRBV2, with TRBD1 matching 9 bases. The J segment lost 1 base and the V segment lost 7 bases, leaving 4 bases of the junction unmatched. CDR3 length equals 14 residues. Germline CDR1 reads SNHLY; CDR2 reads FYNNEI. The CDR3 nucleotides are TGTGCCAGCAAGGTGACAGGGGGCCAAGAGACCCAGTACTTC. It translates to CASKVTGGQETQYF.

The genes are TRBV28 and TRBJ2-1; 7 bases match TRBD1. Losses at the gene ends were 5 bases for V and 10 bases for J; bases not matched to a gene: 5. CDR1 MDHEN and CDR2 SYDVKM come from the germline V gene. The CDR3 has 12 amino acids. The CDR3 is CASSLGQVEQFF. CDR3 coding DNA: TGTGCCAGCAGTCTAGGACAGGTCGAGCAGTTCTTC.